This T cell receptor beta chain was profiled in a study of regulatory T cells in long-lasting Graves disease. HTBI primers from iRepertoire and Arm-PCR of CDR3 regions yielded the TCR beta libraries. TCRdb used MiXCR to reprocess the multiplex PCR reads, holding one entry per CDR3 protein. Of 250,000 or so distinct CDR3 sequences listed, around 20% are singletons. This clonotype was counted at least ten times. CDR1 and CDR2 from the germline V gene are SGHRS and YFSETQ. V was clipped by 5 bases and J by 5 bases, with 17 bases between them. The CDR3 runs to 15 residues. The sample's time point: newly diagnosed GD, antithyroid drugs for less than 3 months. From PBMCs, RNA was extracted and then used to make the TCR library.

The sequence was collected from a female donor with Graves disease. The rearrangement links TRBV5-1 to TRBJ2-1; D possibly corresponds to TRBD1 (8 bases). The sequenced sample was peripheral blood mononuclear cells (PBMCs), obtained at new diagnosis, from a patient treated with antithyroid drugs. The CDR3 reads CASSHYRGGDNEQFF. The CDR3 nucleotides read TGCGCCAGCAGTCACTACAGGGGGGGGGACAATGAGCAGTTCTTC.